Listed below are T cell receptor beta chains from one sample, sequenced in a study of cytomegalovirus exposure and HLA in healthy donors. Sequenced by immunoSEQ multiplex PCR; TCRdb stores in-frame clones only, minus some. Of over 150,000 clones listed, 84% are singletons. The specimen was PBMCs. The receptors were sampled from a young man in good health and CMV-seronegative. Each CDR3 is given with its conserved first and last residue.

>13|TRBV25-1|TRBJ2-1
CASSDTIYNEQFF
>15|TRBV19|TRBJ1-2
CASSMWDRNPGGYTF
>15|TRBV7-9|TRBJ2-7
CASSPRGLAGGEQYF
>15|TRBV2|TRBJ1-3
CASRENRVSGNTIYF
>12|TRBV11-2|TRBJ2-3
CASSSPGDTQYF
>14|TRBV28|TRBJ2-7
CASSLDRLSSEQYF
>15|TRBV10-1|TRBJ2-3
CATSAQGSQTDTQYF
>13|TRBV7-9|TRBJ2-7
CASSLAGGDEQYF
>19|TRBV7-9|TRBJ2-1
CASSLAGTSGGAYGNEQFF
>11|TRBV12-5|TRBJ2-7
CASGFSYEQYF
>13|TRBV5-1|TRBJ2-7
CASSFRNSYEQYF
>14|TRBV25-1|TRBJ2-1
CASRDFSSYNEQFF
>15|TRBV9|TRBJ2-5
CASSPAPVRRETQYF
>14|TRBV6-7|TRBJ1-1
CASSYEGGDTEAFF
>15|TRBV5-4|TRBJ2-5
CASSLPSPYQETQYF
>18|TRBV7-3|TRBJ2-3
CASSSQAGVGHGRDTQYF
>15|TRBV28|TRBJ2-1
CASGIAGGPSNEQFF
>15|TRBV5-4|TRBJ2-7
CASSPNRDYLYEQYF
>14|TRBV18|TRBJ2-2
CASAPQAITGELFF
>17|TRBV2|TRBJ2-7
CASSGAIYSGGTYEQYF
>13|TRBV18|TRBJ2-3
CASSPISTDTQYF
>14|TRBV19|TRBJ1-6
CASSTQGQNSPLHF
>16|TRBV9|TRBJ2-3
CASSVEASRRTNTQYF
>18|TRBV5-4|.
CASSLSPDRGRLHDEQYF
>20|TRBV4-1|TRBJ2-3
CASSQDYSGLAGYNLDTQYF
>20|TRBV4-3|TRBJ2-6
CASSQDIQGKSNSGANVLTF
>14|TRBV19|TRBJ1-2
CASSFTDGYYGYTF
>14|TRBV14|TRBJ1-2
CASSPQGFNYGYTF
>16|TRBV5-1|TRBJ2-1
CASSRGLAIMWNEQFF
>14|TRBV7-2|TRBJ2-3
CASSSNRGLDTQYF
>11|TRBV9|TRBJ1-2
CASDRGYGYTF
>15|TRBV29-1|TRBJ2-7
CSSTNNRAHSYEQYF
>14|TRBV6-5|TRBJ1-1
CASSNRQGNAEAFF
>14|TRBV9|TRBJ2-2
CASSVGQATGELFF
>16|TRBV5-8|TRBJ2-2
CASSEGQGIYAGELFF
>15|TRBV2|TRBJ1-6
CASYPGPGITSPLHF
>13|TRBV2|TRBJ1-2
CASSVRAGSGYTF
>10|TRBV5-6|TRBJ1-4
CATYCEKLFF
>16|TRBV5-1|TRBJ2-4
CASSIYRGPAKNIQYF
>11|TRBV12-5|TRBJ1-1
CASGMSGKTFF
>14|TRBV9|.
CASSVGHSSYEQYF
>14|TRBV19|TRBJ1-1
CASSIPTGATEAFF
>16|TRBV5-8|TRBJ2-5
CASSNRRRGAQETQYF
>14|TRBV6-5|TRBJ1-5
CASSYGDNAWPQHF
>16|TRBV27|TRBJ2-1
CASSLLRDRGGNEQFF
>17|TRBV7-2|TRBJ2-5
CASRPGGLAGVGGTQYF
>13|TRBV19|TRBJ1-1
CASTKDRDTEAFF
>15|TRBV7-9|TRBJ1-5
CASSPGTGPNQPQHF
>17|TRBV27|TRBJ2-3
CASSRQPPDSSTDTQYF
>16|TRBV28|TRBJ1-3
CASSAEDRSSGNTIYF